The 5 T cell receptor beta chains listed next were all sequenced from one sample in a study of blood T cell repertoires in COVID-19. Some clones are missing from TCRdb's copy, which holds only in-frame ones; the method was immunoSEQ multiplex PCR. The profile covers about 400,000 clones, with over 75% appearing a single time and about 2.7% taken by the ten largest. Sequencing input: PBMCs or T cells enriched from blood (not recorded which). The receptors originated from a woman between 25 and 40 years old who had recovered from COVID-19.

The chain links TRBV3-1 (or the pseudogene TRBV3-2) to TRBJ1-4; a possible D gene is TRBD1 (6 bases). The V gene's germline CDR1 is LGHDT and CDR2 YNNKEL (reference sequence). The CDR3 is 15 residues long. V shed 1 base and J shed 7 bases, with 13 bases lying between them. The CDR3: CASSQGGGVSEKLFF. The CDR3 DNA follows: TGTGCCAGCAGCCAAGGAGGGGGGGTTAGTGAAAAACTGTTTTTT.

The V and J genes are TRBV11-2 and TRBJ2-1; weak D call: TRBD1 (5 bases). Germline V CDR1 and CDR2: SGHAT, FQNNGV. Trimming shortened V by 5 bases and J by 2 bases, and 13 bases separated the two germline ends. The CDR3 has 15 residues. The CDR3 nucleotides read TGTGCCAGCAGCCTCGACAGCAGTGCCTACAATGAGCAGTTCTTC. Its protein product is CASSLDSSAYNEQFF.

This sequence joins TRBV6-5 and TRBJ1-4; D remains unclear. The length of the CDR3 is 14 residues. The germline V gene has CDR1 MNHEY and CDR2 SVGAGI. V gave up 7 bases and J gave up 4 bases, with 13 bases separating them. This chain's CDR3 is CASTRGNGNEKLFF. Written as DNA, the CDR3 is TGTGCCAGCACTCGGGGTAACGGTAATGAAAAACTGTTTTTT.

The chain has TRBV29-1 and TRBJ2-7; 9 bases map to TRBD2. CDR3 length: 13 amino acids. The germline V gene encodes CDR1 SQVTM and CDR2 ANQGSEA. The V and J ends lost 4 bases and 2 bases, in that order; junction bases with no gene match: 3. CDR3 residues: CSVVGGRAYEQYF. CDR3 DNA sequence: TGCAGCGTTGTGGGCGGGAGGGCCTACGAGCAGTACTTC.

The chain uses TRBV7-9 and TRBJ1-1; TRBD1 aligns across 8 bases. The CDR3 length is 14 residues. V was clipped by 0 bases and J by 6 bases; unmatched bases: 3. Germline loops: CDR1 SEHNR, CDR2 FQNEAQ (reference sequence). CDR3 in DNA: TGTGCCAGCAGCTTAGCCAGGGGGCTGGCTGAAGCTTTCTTT. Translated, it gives CASSLARGLAEAFF.